This T cell receptor beta chain was observed in a study of blood T cell repertoires in COVID-19. Across the whole study: T cells, B-cell-depleted T cells, or PBMCs provided the cDNA or gDNA that served as material.

This CDR3 is built from 15 residues. Germline CDR1 reads SGHDT; CDR2 reads YYEEEE. The V end was cut by 4 bases, the J end by 7 bases, with 21 bases between. Source study methods: For nucleated cells, counts were estimated from reference gene primer amplification. Data came from immunoSEQ multiplex PCR; TCRdb stores just in-frame clones and leaves some out. V, J and clone size are those of that table, while D and trimming were read from the DNA. The sample records over 140,000 clones, 80% to 85% being singletons. The gene calls are TRBV5-6 and TRBJ2-7; D uncertain. Sequencing used peripheral blood. The receptor was isolated from a woman between 55 and 75 years old with acute or convalescent COVID-19. The CDR3 coding sequence is TGTGCCAGCAGCCTCCGCCGGGTGGCGATGGTGGAGCAGTACTTC. It encodes CASSLRRVAMVEQYF.